This TCR beta chain emerged from a study of cytomegalovirus exposure and HLA in healthy donors. The data were produced by immunoSEQ multiplex PCR, yet TCRdb's version contains in-frame clones alone and is incomplete. The sample carries about 66,000 clones, 95% to 96% recorded once. Study-wide results and caveats: First-cohort TCR clusters were later found to tend to co-occur in the 90 to 150 validation repertoires. Specificity for CMV antigens was confirmed in vitro for a few of the CMV-associated chains. The study labeled around 160 TCR beta chains cytomegalovirus-associated.

A note on this clone: Its antigen is currently unknown.

Germline loops: CDR1 LNHDA, CDR2 SQIVND (reference sequence). This CDR3 comprises 15 residues. The V end was cut by 5 bases, the J end by 3 bases, with 15 bases between. The rearrangement joins TRBV19 to TRBJ2-3; D is possibly TRBD1 (6 bases). The TCR sequence derives from a man aged 18 to 35 in good health and CMV-seronegative. Sequenced: PBMCs. The chain's CDR3 is CASSPSGAATDTQYF. In nucleotides, the CDR3 is TGTGCCAGTAGTCCGTCAGGGGCCGCGACAGATACGCAGTATTTT.